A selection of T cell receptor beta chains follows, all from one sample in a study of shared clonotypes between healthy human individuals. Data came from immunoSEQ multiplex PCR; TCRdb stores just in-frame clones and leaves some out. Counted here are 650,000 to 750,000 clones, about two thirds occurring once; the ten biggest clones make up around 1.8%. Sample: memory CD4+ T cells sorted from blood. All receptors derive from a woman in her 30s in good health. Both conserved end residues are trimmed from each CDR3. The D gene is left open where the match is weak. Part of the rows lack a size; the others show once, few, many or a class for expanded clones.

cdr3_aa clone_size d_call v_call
ASSRTGDYGYT NA TRBD1 TRBV25-1
ASSPSYSQETQY once NA TRBV18
ASQGAGWTEAF few TRBD1 TRBV7-9
SVEDRASWTGELF NA NA TRBV29-1
ASSPPHLGEQY NA NA TRBV18
AWSGGALGGEQY NA NA TRBV30
ASRPRDAKTQPQH NA NA TRBV2
ASSRTSGGGEQF NA TRBD2 TRBV5-4
ASRWGDTEAF NA NA TRBV7-8
ASSLVRGTNQETQY NA NA TRBV5-6
ASSDGENTEAF few NA TRBV5-1
ASSEKPQEPQH once NA TRBV10-1
ASSRTSGKAVEQY NA TRBD2 TRBV7-8
ASSNHLVTGELF NA NA TRBV19
ASSNFNSYEQY NA NA TRBV28
ASSLLGDHGSNQPQH NA NA TRBV28
ASSLNRDYGYT NA NA TRBV5-4
ASSKALRGGNTEAF NA NA TRBV21-1
ASSQRDIQTKGSGNTIY NA NA TRBV5-1
ASSGSQGYMNTEAF NA NA TRBV10-1
ASSQGQMNTEAF few NA TRBV18
ASSPRRTNTEAF NA NA TRBV18
SVDEREGDEQF once TRBD2 TRBV29-1